One and the same sample provided the 7 T cell receptor beta chains below, sequenced in a study of blood T cell repertoires in COVID-19. The data were produced by immunoSEQ multiplex PCR, yet TCRdb's version contains in-frame clones alone and is incomplete. The table has around 100,000 clones, 85% to 90% seen once. Sample: peripheral blood. Receptor source: a woman in her 50s with acute or convalescent COVID-19.

This sequence joins TRBV19 and TRBJ1-1; TRBD1 might be the D (5 bases). CDR3 size: 16 residues. The germline gives CDR1 LNHDA, CDR2 SQIVND (reference sequence). V lost 3 bases, J lost 1 base, and 15 bases lay in between. CDR3 in amino acids: CASSIRAGSRNTEAFF. CDR3 DNA: TGTGCCAGTAGTATTCGGGCAGGGTCGAGGAACACTGAAGCTTTCTTT.

This clone showed up just once. The chain combines TRBV9 with TRBJ2-5; a weak D match, TRBD1 (7 bases). Germline lookup yields CDR1 SGDLS and CDR2 YYNGEE. CDR3 length equals 16 residues. V was pared by 3 bases and J by 5 bases, with 20 bases between. As DNA, the CDR3 is TGTGCCAGCAGCGCCGGCGGGACAGACTGGGGGGAGACCCAGTACTTC. Its protein product is CASSAGGTDWGETQYF. The full variable domain, its missing parts supplied by reference TRBV9 and TRBJ2-5, is DSGVTQTPKHLITATGQRVTLRCSPRSGDLSVYWYQQSLDQGLQFLIQYYNGEERAKGNILERFSAQQFPDLHSELNLSSLELGDSALYFCASSAGGTDWGETQYFGPGTRLLVL.

V usage is TRBV4-2 and J usage is TRBJ2-5; weak D call: TRBD2 (5 bases). The CDR3 totals 15 residues. Looked up from germline, CDR1 is LGHNA and CDR2 is YNFKEQ. V was clipped by 0 bases and J by 5 bases, with 13 bases between them. The CDR3 nucleotides read TGTGCCAGCAGCCAAGATGTCGTCTCGGGGGAGACCCAGTACTTC. This sequence encodes CASSQDVVSGETQYF.

The chain combines TRBV5-6 with TRBJ1-1; D unresolved. This CDR3 spans 12 amino acids. V was cut by 4 bases and J by 7 bases, with 11 bases left in between. Germline-derived CDR1 and CDR2 are SGHDT and YYEEEE. The CDR3 region is CASSAPLLEAFF. The CDR3, as DNA: TGTGCCAGCAGCGCACCACTACTTGAAGCTTTCTTT.

V is TRBV2 and J is TRBJ1-6, with 7 bases aligning to TRBD1. Looked up from germline, CDR1 is SNHLY and CDR2 is FYNNEI. The V segment lost 5 bases and the J segment 2 bases; nucleotides outside the gene matches: 9. This CDR3 contains 17 residues. The CDR3 loop is CASSPTGDGPYNSPLHF. The CDR3 DNA is TGTGCCAGCAGTCCCACAGGGGATGGACCCTATAATTCACCCCTCCACTTT.

The J gene is TRBJ1-2, the V gene TRBV7-9; TRBD1 might be the D (6 bases). The CDR3 is 14 amino acids. V was shortened by 5 bases and J by 4 bases, with 14 bases between the two germline ends. Germline values: CDR1 SEHNR, CDR2 FQNEAQ (reference sequence). The CDR3 DNA is TGTGCCAGCAGCAGAGGGGGACGTATCTATGGCTACACCTTC. It yields the protein CASSRGGRIYGYTF.

This chain links TRBV6-5 with TRBJ2-2; weak D call: TRBD2 (7 bases). CDR1 is MNHEY and CDR2 is SVGAGI in the germline V gene. The CDR3 length is 14 residues. V lost 7 bases and J lost 6, with 15 bases in between. In DNA, the CDR3 is TGTGCCAGCACCGAGGGGGGGGCCGCCGGGGAGCTGTTTTTT. Its protein is CASTEGGAAGELFF.